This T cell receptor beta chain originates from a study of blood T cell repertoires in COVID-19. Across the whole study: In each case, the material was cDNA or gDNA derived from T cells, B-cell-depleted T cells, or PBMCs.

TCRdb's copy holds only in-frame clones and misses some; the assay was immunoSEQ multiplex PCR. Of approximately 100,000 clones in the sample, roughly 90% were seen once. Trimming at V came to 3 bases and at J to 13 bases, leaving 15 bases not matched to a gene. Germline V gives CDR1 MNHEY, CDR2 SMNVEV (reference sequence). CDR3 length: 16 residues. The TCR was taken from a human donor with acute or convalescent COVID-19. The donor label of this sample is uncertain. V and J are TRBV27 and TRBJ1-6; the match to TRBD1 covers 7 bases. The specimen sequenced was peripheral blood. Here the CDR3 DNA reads TGTGCCAGCAGTTTGTTTGGACAGGCCGGTGGGAGGCCCCTCCACTTT. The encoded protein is CASSLFGQAGGRPLHF.